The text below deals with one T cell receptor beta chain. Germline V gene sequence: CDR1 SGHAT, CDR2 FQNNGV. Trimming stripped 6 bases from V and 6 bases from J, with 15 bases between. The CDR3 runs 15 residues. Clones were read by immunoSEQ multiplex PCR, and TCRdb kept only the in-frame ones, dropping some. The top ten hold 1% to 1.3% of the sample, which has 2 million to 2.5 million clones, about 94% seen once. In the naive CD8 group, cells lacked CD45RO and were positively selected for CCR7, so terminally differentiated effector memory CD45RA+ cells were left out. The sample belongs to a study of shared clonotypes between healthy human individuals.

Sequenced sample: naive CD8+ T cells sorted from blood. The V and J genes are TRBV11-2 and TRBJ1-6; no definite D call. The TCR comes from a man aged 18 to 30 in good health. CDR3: CASRSRTEFNSPLHF. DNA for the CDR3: TGTGCCAGCAGATCCCGGACCGAGTTTAATTCACCCCTCCACTTT.